This record covers a single T cell receptor (beta chain). Antigen: not known. The sample is drawn from a study of OX40 agonist ivuxolimab in advanced cancers. Study-wide background: Patients treated during dose escalation were battling hepatocellular carcinoma, melanoma, renal cell or head and neck cancer. In three patients, partial responses were observed, one with hepatocellular carcinoma and two with cutaneous melanoma. Anti-PD-1, anti-PD-L1 or anti-CTLA-4 therapy given earlier was allowed, and 35% to 50% had some.

Germline V gene lookup returns CDR1 MNHEY and CDR2 SVGAGI. The CDR3 runs 14 residues. The germline V and J ends were trimmed by 11 bases and 2 bases, with 16 bases remaining between them. TCRdb's copy holds only in-frame clones and misses some; the assay was immunoSEQ multiplex PCR. The repertoire has tens of thousands of clones, more than 85% of them found once; the top ten carry more than 0.95%. Notes on the study in general: Clonal expansion from baseline to week 6 occurred in both CD4+ and CD8+ T cells.

The receptor was derived from an adult with an advanced solid tumor such as melanoma, head and neck, liver or kidney cancer. The chain joins TRBV6-5 to TRBJ1-5; no reliable D call. The sequencing here drew on CD4+ or CD8+ T cells sorted from blood, taken in a trial of the OX40 agonist ivuxolimab. The CDR3 is CASRIEGGNQPQHF. As DNA, the CDR3 is TGTGCCTCCCGAATAGAAGGTGGCAATCAGCCCCAGCATTTT.